This T cell receptor beta chain is from a study of cytomegalovirus exposure and HLA in healthy donors. Study details: The roughly 130 validation repertoires, a later analysis reported, used the same platform as the 550 to 700 repertoires from the first cohort. General study results and limits: The study flagged about 150 TCR beta chains as cytomegalovirus-associated. Whilst most TCR sequences proved rare, a subset of public TCRs occurred across many donors.

TCRdb keeps only in-frame clones here, not all; method: immunoSEQ multiplex PCR. The profile shows just under 75,000 clones, approximately 94% of them singletons. The donors were members of the approximately 120-subject validation cohort (separate from the roughly 660-subject first cohort). The CDR3 consists of 15 residues. The ends were cut back, 1 base at V and 7 bases at J, with 16 bases in the middle. Germline V lookup: CDR1 LNHDA, CDR2 SQIVND (reference sequence). Comments on this clone: Its antigen is unidentified.

This receptor was obtained from a woman younger than 30 in good health and CMV-seropositive. The sequenced sample consisted of PBMCs. This chain joins TRBV19 and TRBJ2-5; D perhaps matches TRBD1 (5 bases). The CDR3 region has the DNA TGTGCCAGTAGTATAGGGTGGGGCACTCCAGGGACCCAGTACTTC. Translated: CASSIGWGTPGTQYF.